These 8 T cell receptor beta chains originate from one sample sequenced in a study of response to subunit inactivated influenza vaccine. TCRdb fed the RT-PCR reads into MiXCR, producing one record per CDR3 protein. The data contain roughly 650,000 distinct CDR3 sequences, about a sixth of them singletons. The source material was PBMCs from blood, sampled about 12 days after vaccination. All receptors derive from a man in his fifties or sixties who received an inactivated influenza vaccine.

The V gene is TRBV12-3 or TRBV12-4, the J gene TRBJ1-4; a weak D match, TRBD1 (5 bases). The CDR3 runs to 14 residues. Between the trimmed V and J ends, which lost 4 bases and 7 bases, there was a span of 13 bases. CDR3 loop: CASSSQGGIEKLFF. CDR3 bases: TGTGCCAGCAGTTCCCAGGGTGGGATTGAAAAACTGTTTTTT.

This clonotype was picked up one time. The rearrangement links TRBV5-1 to TRBJ2-7; D possibly corresponds to TRBD2 (5 bases). Trimming took 3 bases from V and 3 from J, leaving 10 bases between them. Germline V lookup: CDR1 SGHRS, CDR2 YFSETQ. The CDR3 consists of 13 residues. CDR3 in amino acids: CASSSFTSYEQYF. The CDR3, as DNA: TGCGCCAGCAGCTCTTTTACTAGCTACGAGCAGTACTTC.

In the case of this clonotype: At one end, the junction sequence differs from germline, possibly due to a read error. The chain is built from TRBV4-1 and TRBJ2-1; 12 bases are shared with TRBD2. Germline V gene data show CDR1 as MGHRA and CDR2 as YSYEKL. There are 18 residues in the CDR3. The CDR3 protein is CASSLRVALSLAGGPRLF. The CDR3 DNA sequence: TGCGCCAGCAGCCTGAGGGTAGCTTTAAGTCTAGCGGGGGGGCCTCGACTCTTC.

The chain links TRBV24-1 to TRBJ2-3; 9 bases are shared with TRBD2. Germline trimming cut 5 bases from V and 5 bases from J; bases unmatched to any gene: 4. The CDR3 consists of 14 residues. Germline V gene lookup returns CDR1 KGHDR and CDR2 SFDVKD. The CDR3, as DNA: TGTGCCACCAGTGCCAGCGGGAGGAAAGATACGCAGTATTTT. Translated: CATSASGRKDTQYF.

The rearrangement uses TRBV14 and TRBJ1-2; D possibly corresponds to TRBD1 (5 bases). V was pared by 1 base and J by 4 bases, with 10 bases between. Germline values: CDR1 SGHDN, CDR2 FVKESK. The CDR3 totals 14 residues. Here the CDR3 reads CASSQVGPSYGYTF. CDR3 sequence (DNA): TGTGCCAGCAGCCAAGTGGGGCCTAGCTATGGCTACACCTTC.

The V and J genes are TRBV7-9 and TRBJ1-1; D uncertain. This CDR3 region has 13 residues. Germline V gives CDR1 SEHNR, CDR2 FQNEAQ (reference sequence). Trimming removed 0 bases at V and 6 bases at J, with 8 bases between. The CDR3 sequence is CASSLAYVSEAFF. The CDR3 DNA reads as TGTGCCAGCAGCTTAGCGTATGTGTCTGAAGCTTTCTTT.

The chain carries TRBV20-1 and TRBJ2-7; 11 positions match TRBD2. Germline trimming cut 2 bases from V and 2 bases from J; bases unmatched to any gene: 5. Germline V gene data show CDR1 as DFQATT and CDR2 as SNEGSKA (reference sequence). This CDR3 contains 15 residues. As DNA, the CDR3 is TGCAGTGCTAGATCCCTAGCGGGAGGTCCCTACGAGCAGTACTTC. Protein product: CSARSLAGGPYEQYF.

The chain joins TRBV5-1 to TRBJ2-5, with D possibly TRBD1 on 5 matching bases. The CDR3 spans 13 residues. V was cut by 7 bases and J by 1 base, with 11 bases left in between. Germline CDR1 reads SGHRS; CDR2 reads YFSETQ. The CDR3 sequence: CASGWGSQETQYF. The CDR3 DNA is TGCGCCAGCGGCTGGGGCAGCCAAGAGACCCAGTACTTC.